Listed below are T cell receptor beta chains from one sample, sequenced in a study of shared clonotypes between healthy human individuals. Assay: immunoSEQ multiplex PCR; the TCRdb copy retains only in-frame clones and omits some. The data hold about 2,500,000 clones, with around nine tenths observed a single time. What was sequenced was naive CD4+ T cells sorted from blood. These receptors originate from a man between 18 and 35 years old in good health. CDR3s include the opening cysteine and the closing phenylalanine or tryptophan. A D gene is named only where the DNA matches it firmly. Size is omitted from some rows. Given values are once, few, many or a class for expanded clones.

TGTGCTAGCAGCTCCCAGGGGGCGAGTGAGCAGTTCTTC CASSSQGASEQFF . TRBV7-7 13 TRBJ2-1 TRBD1
TGCGCCAGCAGCTTGTCACAGGGTACGCAGTATTTT CASSLSQGTQYF . TRBV5-1 12 TRBJ2-3 .
TGTGCCAGCAGCTTGGGGACGGCTAGGGGACTTGAATACGGTGAGCAGTTCTTC CASSLGTARGLEYGEQFF . TRBV11-2 18 TRBJ2-1 .
TGTGCCAGCAGCCCACAGGGTCTTGAACTGTTTTTT CASSPQGLELFF . TRBV7-2 12 TRBJ1-4 .
TGTGCCTGGAGTCCCAGCGGGGGGCCGTACAATGAGCAGTTCTTC CAWSPSGGPYNEQFF . TRBV30 15 TRBJ2-1 TRBD2
TGTGCCAGCAGCGTAGATGGGACAGGGAACACCGGGGAGCTGTTTTTT CASSVDGTGNTGELFF . TRBV9 16 TRBJ2-2 TRBD1
TGCAGCGTTGATGCGCTGACAGGCTCTGGAAACACCATATATTTT CSVDALTGSGNTIYF . TRBV29-1 15 TRBJ1-3 .
TGTGCCAGCAGCTGGGGGGAGGGACAGGCCACGTATGGCTACACCTTC CASSWGEGQATYGYTF . TRBV5-4 16 TRBJ1-2 TRBD1
TGTGCCAGTAGTCGGTACACGAACACTGAAGCTTTCTTT CASSRYTNTEAFF . TRBV19 13 TRBJ1-1 .
TGTGCCAGCAGCGGCCTTTCGGGACAGGGACCTAAAGCTTTCTTT CASSGLSGQGPKAFF . TRBV11-2 15 TRBJ1-1 TRBD1
TGTGCCAGCAGCCGGGACAGGGGGGAGCTAGAGACCCAGTACTTC CASSRDRGELETQYF once TRBV7-3 15 TRBJ2-5 TRBD1
TGCGCCAGCAGCAGACCCAACAGGGACAACACTGAAGCTTTCTTT CASSRPNRDNTEAFF . TRBV5-1 15 TRBJ1-1 .
TGTGCCAGCAGCCCGACAGGGGGCGGAACACCCCTCCACTTT CASSPTGGGTPLHF . TRBV11-1 14 TRBJ1-6 TRBD1
TGTGCCACCAGCAGTCGCAAACAGGGTCTTCAGCCCCAGCATTTT CATSSRKQGLQPQHF . TRBV15 15 TRBJ1-5 .
TGTGCCAGCTCACCGAGGGGACTAGCGAGCACAGATACGCAGTATTTT CASSPRGLASTDTQYF . TRBV18 16 TRBJ2-3 TRBD2
TGTGCCAGCGTAATGAACACTGAAGCTTTCTTT CASVMNTEAFF . TRBV6-5 11 TRBJ1-1 .
TGTGCCAGCAGTTTAATCAGCACTAATGAAAAACTGTTTTTT CASSLISTNEKLFF . TRBV27 14 TRBJ1-4 .
TGTGCCAGCAGTTTGCGACAACTGAACACTGAAGCTTTCTTT CASSLRQLNTEAFF . TRBV28 14 TRBJ1-1 .
TGCGCCAGCAGAGAGGGGCTGGACAGGTCCAATGAAGCTTTCTTT CASREGLDRSNEAFF . TRBV5-1 15 TRBJ1-1 TRBD1
TGTGCCTGGAGTGTATCCGGCCGCTCTGGAAACACCATATATTTT CAWSVSGRSGNTIYF . TRBV30 15 TRBJ1-3 .
TGTGCCACCAGCAGAGACGGGGTTACCGGGGAGCTGTTTTTT CATSRDGVTGELFF . TRBV15 14 TRBJ2-2 .
TGCGCCAGCAGCTCCGGGACAGGGGTCGGCACAGATACGCAGTATTTT CASSSGTGVGTDTQYF . TRBV5-1 16 TRBJ2-3 TRBD1
TGTGCCAGCAGCGACCATACAGGGTACAATGAGCAGTTCTTC CASSDHTGYNEQFF . TRBV9 14 TRBJ2-1 .
TGTGCCAGCAGCTTTGTAGGGGACTCTAATGAAAAACTGTTTTTT CASSFVGDSNEKLFF . TRBV11-2 15 TRBJ1-4 .
TGTGCCAGCAGCTTACCGCCTGGAAACACCATATATTTT CASSLPPGNTIYF . TRBV7-2 13 TRBJ1-3 .
TGTGCCAGCAGTGGATCGGGCCAGGTGCAGGGGGGTAAGCAGCCCCAGCATTTT CASSGSGQVQGGKQPQHF once TRBV6-1 18 TRBJ1-5 TRBD1
TGTGCCAGCAGTACGTTTACAACTAATGAAAAACTGTTTTTT CASSTFTTNEKLFF . TRBV6-6 14 TRBJ1-4 .
TGTGCCAGCAGTGCCCTGGGGCCCCAGCATTTT CASSALGPQHF few TRBV6-1 11 TRBJ1-5 .
TGTGCCAGCAGACCCGGTAGGAGGTCCGAAGCTTTCTTT CASRPGRRSEAFF few TRBV2 13 TRBJ1-1 .
TGTGCCAGCTCACTAGACCGGGGAGGCACTGAAGCTTTCTTT CASSLDRGGTEAFF . TRBV18 14 TRBJ1-1 .
TGTGCCAGCAGTTACGCCGGGACAGGGACTTATGGCTACACCTTC CASSYAGTGTYGYTF few TRBV7-9 15 TRBJ1-2 TRBD1
TGTGCCAGCAGAAGCGCCGGGACTAGCGGTTATGAGACCCAGTACTTC CASRSAGTSGYETQYF . TRBV27 16 TRBJ2-5 TRBD2
TGTGCTAGCAGCTTAGCGGGCGGGAGGGCCGGGTACAATGAGCAGTTCTTC CASSLAGGRAGYNEQFF . TRBV7-7 17 TRBJ2-1 TRBD2
TGTGCCAGCAGGAGCGGGGGAAGCGTCTACAATGAGCAGTTCTTC CASRSGGSVYNEQFF . TRBV2 15 TRBJ2-1 TRBD2
TGTGCCAGCACCGCGGTTGGAAAACTGTTTTTT CASTAVGKLFF . TRBV5-8 11 TRBJ1-4 .
TGTGCCAGCAGTTACTCGAGGGGGGGCGAGCAGTACTTC CASSYSRGGEQYF . TRBV6-6 13 TRBJ2-7 .
TGTGCCAGTAGTACCGTTAGCGGGTCAGGAGGAGAGACCCAGTACTTC CASSTVSGSGGETQYF . TRBV19 16 TRBJ2-5 TRBD2
TGTGCCACCAGCAGAGATAATGGGGGGAACCAGCCCCAGCATTTT CATSRDNGGNQPQHF . TRBV15 15 TRBJ1-5 .
TGTGCCAGCAGCTTCGGTGGGGTGGAGACCCAGTACTTC CASSFGGVETQYF . TRBV5-4 13 TRBJ2-5 .
TGTGCCAGCAGCCGGGCTAGCTCCTACAATGAGCAGTTCTTC CASSRASSYNEQFF . TRBV9 14 TRBJ2-1 .
TGTGCCAGTAGGGAGACAGTAACCTCAGGAAACACCATATATTTT CASRETVTSGNTIYF . TRBV19 15 TRBJ1-3 .
TGTGCCAGCAGCCAAGTAGGACTAGCGGGAGTTAACCCTCCAGATACGCAGTATTTT CASSQVGLAGVNPPDTQYF . TRBV7-8 19 TRBJ2-3 TRBD2
TGTGCCAGCAGCCGCCGGGTGGGGGGACCTACCATGAACACTGAAGCTTTCTTT CASSRRVGGPTMNTEAFF . TRBV28 18 TRBJ1-1 .
TGTGCCAGCGATACTAGCGCAGCCTACGAGCAGTACTTC CASDTSAAYEQYF . TRBV2 13 TRBJ2-7 TRBD2
TGTGCCAGCAGGGGTGATATCCCCCCCTACGAGCAGTACTTC CASRGDIPPYEQYF . TRBV6-5 14 TRBJ2-7 .
TGTGCCAGCAGCGTAGGGAGGGGGGGACAGGTTGAGACCCAGTACTTC CASSVGRGGQVETQYF . TRBV9 16 TRBJ2-5 .
TGTGCCAGCAGCCAAGGGACTGCCCAGGCTTTCTTT CASSQGTAQAFF . TRBV6-5 12 TRBJ1-1 .
TGTGCCACCAGCAGGGACAGGGTGGCCAAAAACATTCAGTACTTC CATSRDRVAKNIQYF . TRBV15 15 TRBJ2-4 TRBD1
TGCGCCAGCAGCTTGGAAGGGACTAGCGGCCTCCAAGAGACCCAGTACTTC CASSLEGTSGLQETQYF once TRBV5-1 17 TRBJ2-5 TRBD2
TGTGCCAGCAGAGTTGACCAAAACATTCAGTACTTC CASRVDQNIQYF . TRBV5-4 12 TRBJ2-4 .
TGTGCCAGCAGCCCGACAGGGGGCTCACCTCCTGGGGCCAACGTCCTGACTTTC CASSPTGGSPPGANVLTF . TRBV5-4 18 TRBJ2-6 TRBD1
TGTGCCAGCACGCAGGGGTCTGGAAACACCATATATTTT CASTQGSGNTIYF few TRBV9 13 TRBJ1-3 .
TGCGCCAGCAGCCCCCGGGGTCCCAGCTCTGGGGCCAACGTCCTGACTTTC CASSPRGPSSGANVLTF . TRBV5-1 17 TRBJ2-6 .
TGTGCCAGCAGCTTGGGGGGAGAATGGACCGGGGAGCTGTTTTTT CASSLGGEWTGELFF . TRBV5-4 15 TRBJ2-2 .
TGCGCCAGCAGCCACCAAAAGTACACAATGAACACTGAAGCTTTCTTT CASSHQKYTMNTEAFF once TRBV4-1 16 TRBJ1-1 .